This TCR beta chain was identified in a study of molecular identifiers for immune sequencing clone quantification. Study-wide points: The study found clones above 20 RNA copies held over 98% of effector molecules and under 1% in naive cells. Underestimated sizes of highly expanded clones could result from identical TCR molecules that share a barcode.

CDR1 is MNHEY, CDR2 SVGAGI, per germline. There are 16 residues in the CDR3. V lost 2 bases and J lost 1, with 15 bases in between. TCRdb itself ran the PCR reads through MiXCR, one entry per CDR3 protein. The table has more than 450,000 distinct CDR3 sequences, 20% to 25% seen once. For this clonotype: Its antigen is not identified.

Sorting isolated naive CD8 T cells as CD8+CD4-CCR7+CD45RA+ events. The chain links TRBV6-5 to TRBJ2-7; tentatively, D is TRBD1 (5 bases). The receptor was isolated from a human donor in good health. Some libraries in this study had Jurkat cell RNA spiked in. The sample comprised naive CD8+ T cells from blood, with Jurkat cell RNA spiked in. Subset: FACS-sorted CD8+CD4-CCR7+CD45RA+ naive T cells. The DNA for the CDR3 is TGTGCCAGCAGTTACAAACTGACAGTACTTTCCTACGAGCAGTACTTC. Its translation is CASSYKLTVLSYEQYF.